Each of the 17 T cell receptor beta chains below was sequenced from the same sample in a study of blood T cell repertoires in COVID-19. Profiled with immunoSEQ multiplex PCR; TCRdb holds only in-frame clones, not every one. Among approximately 200,000 clones listed, about 76% were seen once. Sequencing was performed on peripheral blood. All receptors come from a woman in her forties with COVID-19, enrolled during active disease.

This chain uses TRBV11-1 with TRBJ2-5; possibly TRBD2 for D (5 bases). Trimming removed 1 base at V and 4 bases at J, with 10 bases between. Germline V gives CDR1 SGHAT, CDR2 FQDESV (reference sequence). The CDR3 spans 14 residues. The CDR3 loop is CASSLGGSRETQYF. The CDR3 DNA reads as TGTGCCAGCAGCTTAGGAGGGAGCCGAGAGACCCAGTACTTC.

The genes are TRBV9 and TRBJ2-5, with 9 bases lining up with TRBD1. Unmatched junction bases numbered 10, after V lost 3 bases and J lost 4 bases. The length of the CDR3 is 16 residues. CDR1 is SGDLS, CDR2 YYNGEE, per germline. CDR3 sequence reads: CASSGQGGHNRETQYF. CDR3 bases: TGTGCCAGCAGCGGACAGGGGGGACATAATCGAGAGACCCAGTACTTC. Drawing the rest from reference TRBV9 and TRBJ2-5, the complete variable domain is DSGVTQTPKHLITATGQRVTLRCSPRSGDLSVYWYQQSLDQGLQFLIQYYNGEERAKGNILERFSAQQFPDLHSELNLSSLELGDSALYFCASSGQGGHNRETQYFGPGTRLLVL.

Only a few counts were recorded for this clone. The chain links TRBV12-3 or TRBV12-4 to TRBJ1-6; D is uncertain. The length of the CDR3 is 13 residues. Trimming left V 2 bases short and J 8 bases short, with 7 bases between. CDR3 DNA sequence: TGTGCCAGCAGTTTATTGCAGGATTCACCCCTCCACTTT. Residues: CASSLLQDSPLHF.

This CDR3 is CASSRILRAGVRDTQYF. CDR3 coding DNA: TGCGCCAGCAGCCGGATACTCCGGGCGGGAGTTAGAGATACGCAGTATTTT. The chain joins TRBV4-1 to TRBJ2-3; 7 nucleotides line up with TRBD2. Germline CDR1 MGHRA, CDR2 YSYEKL. The CDR3 loop spans 17 amino acids. V was clipped by 4 bases and J by 5 bases; unmatched bases: 15.

V gene TRBV5-4 combines with J gene TRBJ2-7; D call uncertain. This CDR3 region has 15 residues. V lost 5 bases and J lost 7, with 22 bases in between. CDR1 and CDR2 (germline): SGHNT, YYREEE (reference sequence). CDR3 bases: TGTGCCAGCAGATTGATTTCTGGCCCTCTGGAGGAGCAGTACTTC. This translates into CASRLISGPLEEQYF.

The chain combines TRBV30 with TRBJ2-5; 7 bases align to TRBD2. CDR1 and CDR2 (germline): GTSNPN, SVGIG (reference sequence). This CDR3 region has 14 residues. J was trimmed by 4 bases and V by 0 bases; bases with no gene match: 5. CDR3 in amino acids: CAWSVGAGLETQYF. The CDR3 DNA follows: TGTGCCTGGAGTGTAGGAGCGGGATTAGAGACCCAGTACTTC.

J is TRBJ2-7 and V is TRBV5-1; 8 nucleotides line up with TRBD2. The V gene's germline CDR1 is SGHRS and CDR2 YFSETQ. V shed 0 bases, J shed 5 bases, and the junction held 10 bases outside the gene matches. This CDR3 contains 16 residues. The CDR3 loop reads CASSLALSSGSNEQYF. The CDR3 nucleotides are TGCGCCAGCAGCTTGGCCTTGTCCAGCGGGAGTAACGAGCAGTACTTC. Together with reference TRBV5-1 and TRBJ2-7, the CDR3 gives the full variable domain: KAGVTQTPRYLIKTRGQQVTLSCSPISGHRSVSWYQQTPGQGLQFLFEYFSETQRNKGNFPGRFSGRQFSNSRSEMNVSTLELGDSALYLCASSLALSSGSNEQYFGPGTRLTVT.

This clone showed up many times. The rearrangement uses TRBV27 and TRBJ2-7, with D uncertain. Trimming shortened V by 1 base and J by 0 bases, and 10 bases separated the two germline ends. Per germline, CDR1 MNHEY and CDR2 SMNVEV (reference sequence). There are 15 residues in the CDR3. The CDR3 bases are TGTGCCAGCAGTTTATTGCCTCTACTCTCCTACGAGCAGTACTTC. Amino acids: CASSLLPLLSYEQYF.

This chain uses TRBV2 with TRBJ2-7; 7 bases are shared with TRBD2. The CDR3 contains 12 residues. The V gene's germline CDR1 is SNHLY and CDR2 FYNNEI. Trimming removed 3 bases from V and 7 bases from J; junction bases left unmatched: 3. The CDR3: CASSEGEGEQYF. CDR3 bases: TGTGCCAGCAGTGAGGGGGAGGGGGAGCAGTACTTC.

Points on this clone: The sample contains more than one DNA sequence encoding this CDR3. This chain links TRBV5-1 with TRBJ2-5; 9 nucleotides line up with TRBD1. V shed 4 bases, J shed 4 bases, and the junction held 5 bases outside the gene matches. This CDR3 comprises 14 residues. Germline V gene data show CDR1 as SGHRS and CDR2 as YFSETQ. CDR3 sequence: CASSPGQGTETQYF. CDR3 bases: TGCGCCAGCAGCCCGGGACAGGGAACAGAGACCCAGTACTTC.

The genes are TRBV27 and TRBJ2-7; D is possibly TRBD1 (5 bases). Germline V lookup: CDR1 MNHEY, CDR2 SMNVEV (reference sequence). CDR3 length: 14 residues. Trimming pared 3 bases from V and 1 base from J, leaving 10 bases between. CDR3: CASSLKDTSYEQYF. CDR3 sequence (DNA): TGTGCCAGCAGTTTGAAGGACACTTCCTACGAGCAGTACTTC.

V gene TRBV21-1 combines with J gene TRBJ1-5; TRBD1, as called in the table, went unchecked against the DNA. TRBV21-1 is labeled a pseudogene. The CDR3 extends over 16 amino acids. Here the CDR3 reads CASSKRGRVSNQPQHF. As DNA, the CDR3 is TGTGCCAGCAGCAAAAGGGGCAGGGTAAGCAATCAGCCCCAGCATTTT.

The genes are TRBV2 and TRBJ1-5, with TRBD1 as a possible D gene (5 bases). CDR1 is SNHLY and CDR2 is FYNNEI in the germline V gene. There are 14 residues in the CDR3. V was clipped by 1 base and J by 7 bases, with 11 bases between them. CDR3 coding DNA: TGTGCCAGCAGTGAAGGGACAACAAGACAGCCCCAGCATTTT. It yields the protein CASSEGTTRQPQHF.

This rearrangement joins TRBV4-2 to TRBJ2-7; TRBD1 aligns across 9 bases. This CDR3 is 14 amino acids long. Germline V gene lookup returns CDR1 LGHNA and CDR2 YNFKEQ. The ends lost 7 bases at V and 5 bases at J; junction bases unmatched: 9. The CDR3 loop reads CASTPGQGPHEQYF. DNA for the CDR3: TGTGCCAGCACCCCGGGACAGGGTCCCCACGAGCAGTACTTC.

CDR3: CASSLMAGYEQYF. The CDR3 DNA reads TGTGCCAGCAGTTTAATGGCAGGCTACGAGCAGTACTTC. The rearrangement links TRBV12-3 or TRBV12-4 to TRBJ2-7, with D unresolved. The CDR3 covers 13 residues. Trimming shortened V by 2 bases and J by 3 bases, and 8 bases separated the two germline ends.

V is TRBV18 and J is TRBJ2-5, with TRBD2 as a possible D gene (5 bases). Germline V gene data show CDR1 as KGHSH and CDR2 as LQKENI. The CDR3 has 14 residues. Trimming cost V 1 base and J 4 bases, with 10 bases left between them. The CDR3 region has the DNA TGTGCCAGCTCACCACGAGGACTCGGAGAGACCCAGTACTTC. As protein: CASSPRGLGETQYF.

This rearrangement joins TRBV10-3 to TRBJ2-2; 9 bases match TRBD1. Germline trimming cut 8 bases from V and 5 bases from J; bases unmatched to any gene: 9. The CDR3 covers 15 residues. Germline assignment: CDR1 ENHRY and CDR2 SYGVKD. DNA for the CDR3: TGTGCCATCGGGTCGGGACAGGGAGAAACCGGGGAGCTGTTTTTT. It translates to CAIGSGQGETGELFF.